This entry features one T cell receptor beta chain sequence. Its antigen is not known. As to time point: cycle 4 day 1 (C4D1), after less than seven weeks of nivolumab. Every single patient, without exception, relapsed after autologous stem cell transplantation, and brentuximab vedotin exposure varied. This table comes from immunoSEQ multiplex PCR, and its TCRdb copy is limited to in-frame clones, with some not included. The sample records 28,000 or so clones, 80% being singletons. These data are taken from a study of PD-1 blockade in classical Hodgkin lymphoma. Turning to the study itself: Patients were infused with nivolumab 3 mg/kg every 2 weeks. Study observations and caveats: Repertoires differed for reasons still undefined, possibly disease activity or prior therapy. Reported findings placed baseline TCR diversity lower in newly diagnosed patients (compared with healthy donors). With CD4+ cells, TCR diversity rose significantly by C4D1, but not with CD8+ cells.

V gave up 3 bases and J gave up 6 bases, with 12 bases separating them. CDR1 MGHDK and CDR2 SYGVNS come from the germline V gene. This CDR3 region has 14 residues. The genes are TRBV25-1 and TRBJ2-1; D tentatively reads TRBD1 or TRBD2 (5 bases each). This TCR was sampled from a human donor with classical Hodgkin lymphoma. The sequencing here drew on peripheral blood mononuclear cells (PBMCs), taken before the fourth cycle of nivolumab. The CDR3 region has the DNA TGTGCCAGCAGTGAGTGGGGGTTAATCAATGAGCAGTTCTTC. Translating it yields CASSEWGLINEQFF.